This TCR beta chain was sequenced in a study of neurological immune-mediated disorders. TCRdb re-called the 5' RACE reads with MiXCR, one entry per CDR3 protein. The repertoire holds roughly 60,000 distinct CDR3 sequences, with around 4.7% as singletons. This CDR3 has 16 amino acids. Germline CDR1 and CDR2: MGHDK and SYGVNS. Trimming cost V 5 bases and J 0 bases, with 13 bases left between them. This clonotype was seen ten or more times. The chain has TRBV25-1 and TRBJ2-2; unclear D gene. Sequencing was performed on PBMCs. This TCR derives from a woman aged 45-60 years with multiple sclerosis. The CDR3 reads CASSRRRGANTGELFF. In DNA form, the CDR3 reads TGTGCCAGCAGTCGGCGTAGAGGCGCGAACACCGGGGAGCTGTTTTTT.